This entry features one T cell receptor beta chain sequence. The method was immunoSEQ multiplex PCR; TCRdb's version includes in-frame clones alone and lacks a portion of them. Counted here are under 450,000 clones, about 93% occurring once; the ten biggest clones make up more than 6%. Germline V lookup: CDR1 MRHNA, CDR2 SNTAGT. The V gene lost 9 bases and the J gene lost 8 bases, with 8 bases spanning the gap. CDR3 size: 10 residues. The sample is drawn from a study of control samples from healthy donors and cancer patients. J is TRBJ2-4 and V is TRBV6-4; D is unresolved. The sequence was obtained from a middle-aged man with head and neck cancer. The sample consisted of PBMCs. CDR3 amino acids: CARSLDIQYF. As DNA, the CDR3 is TGTGCCAGGAGTTTAGACATTCAGTACTTC.